The 10 T cell receptor beta chains reported below all come from one sample, sequenced in a study of cytomegalovirus exposure and HLA in healthy donors. Vbeta (60) and Jbeta (13) primers were used in the PCR. The repertoire was sequenced with immunoSEQ multiplex PCR; TCRdb's copy has only in-frame clones and lacks some. The sample has about 190,000 clones; roughly 80% are singletons. Sequencing input: PBMCs. Receptors were obtained from a young woman in good health and CMV-seronegative.

This clone appeared a few times. This rearrangement joins TRBV4-1 to TRBJ1-2; D is possibly TRBD1 (6 bases). This CDR3 spans 14 amino acids. V was shortened by 1 base and J by 5 bases, with 11 bases between the two germline ends. Germline-derived CDR1 and CDR2 are MGHRA and YSYEKL. The DNA of the CDR3 is TGCGCCAGCAGCCAAGCTGGGGGCGATTATGGCTACACCTTC. Its protein product is CASSQAGGDYGYTF.

The rearrangement links TRBV7-9 to TRBJ2-5; TRBD2 matches at 11 bases. The CDR3 runs to 16 residues. Germline V gives CDR1 SEHNR, CDR2 FQNEAQ (reference sequence). With V trimmed by 4 bases and J by 1 base, 5 bases remained unmatched. The CDR3 DNA is TGTGCCAGCAGCTCACTAGCGGGAGATGGCCAAGAGACCCAGTACTTC. It is translated as CASSSLAGDGQETQYF.

This chain uses TRBV7-9 with TRBJ2-5; TRBD2 agrees at 11 bases. The germline V gene encodes CDR1 SEHNR and CDR2 FQNEAQ (reference sequence). The junction had 7 bases not matched to a gene; V was cut back by 8 bases and J by 5 bases. The CDR3 is 14 residues long. The CDR3 loop is CASGTSGGGETQYF. In DNA, the CDR3 is TGTGCCAGCGGTACTAGCGGGGGTGGGGAGACCCAGTACTTC.

The chain employs TRBV5-1 and TRBJ2-7; possibly TRBD2 for D (5 bases). The CDR3 runs 15 residues. Per the germline V gene, CDR1 is SGHRS and CDR2 is YFSETQ. The V end was cut by 0 bases, the J end by 3 bases, with 13 bases between. CDR3 DNA sequence: TGCGCCAGCAGCTTGGGCAGCGGTCCGTACTACGAGCAGTACTTC. This encodes CASSLGSGPYYEQYF.

This clone was seen once. The V call is TRBV7-7, the J call TRBJ2-2, with a possible D match to TRBD1 (5 bases). The V end was cut by 5 bases, the J end by 4 bases, with 11 bases between. Germline assignment: CDR1 SSHAT and CDR2 FNYEAQ (reference sequence). The CDR3 totals 14 residues. CDR3 bases: TGTGCCAGCAGCCGACAGCTGAGCACCGGGGAGCTGTTTTTT. Translation: CASSRQLSTGELFF.

In its sample, this clone was seen once. V usage is TRBV5-1 and J usage is TRBJ2-1, with D maybe TRBD1 (7 bases). V lost 0 bases, J lost 12 bases, and 16 bases lay in between. The CDR3 loop spans 14 amino acids. Germline loops: CDR1 SGHRS, CDR2 YFSETQ. The CDR3 nucleotides are TGCGCCAGCAGCTTGGGAGGGGACCAGGGGGGGCAGTTCTTC. This sequence encodes CASSLGGDQGGQFF.

This chain links TRBV18 with TRBJ2-5, with 11 bases lining up with TRBD1. J gave up 6 bases and V 3 bases, and 3 bases lay outside the gene matches. CDR3 length: 14 residues. CDR1 and CDR2 from the germline V gene are KGHSH and LQKENI. The CDR3 nucleotides are TGTGCCAGCTCACCGGGACAGGGGGGAAAGACCCAGTACTTC. Encoded protein: CASSPGQGGKTQYF.

V is TRBV11-2 and J is TRBJ2-7; 7 bases agree with TRBD1. Per germline, CDR1 SGHAT and CDR2 FQNNGV. J was trimmed by 0 bases and V by 4 bases; bases with no gene match: 6. This CDR3 spans 15 amino acids. The CDR3 here is CASSSNRDSSYEQYF. The CDR3 coding sequence is TGTGCCAGCAGCTCCAACCGGGACAGCTCCTACGAGCAGTACTTC.

The V gene is TRBV5-6, the J gene TRBJ2-3, with D perhaps matching TRBD1 (6 bases). Trimming stripped 4 bases from V and 9 bases from J, with 12 bases between. Germline CDR1 is SGHDT and CDR2 is YYEEEE. The CDR3 runs to 12 residues. DNA of the CDR3: TGTGCCAGCAGCCAAACAGGGATGACGCAGTATTTT. Its translation: CASSQTGMTQYF.

The chain has TRBV28 and TRBJ2-1; 8 positions match TRBD1. CDR3 size: 15 residues. Germline CDR1 and CDR2: MDHEN and SYDVKM. Trimming took 7 bases from V and 0 from J; bases not matched to a gene: 5. CDR3 sequence: CASTNRGSSYNEQFF. The CDR3 DNA sequence: TGTGCCAGCACTAACAGGGGGAGCTCCTACAATGAGCAGTTCTTC.